Listed here is a single TCR beta chain. The data derive from a study of cytomegalovirus exposure and HLA in healthy donors. Study as a whole: The 95 to 150 validation repertoires used the same platform as the 550 to 750 first-cohort repertoires, a later analysis reported.

V shed 4 bases, J shed 7 bases, and the junction held 10 bases outside the gene matches. There are 15 residues in the CDR3. Germline CDR1 reads ENHRY; CDR2 reads SYGVKD. Clones were sequenced by immunoSEQ multiplex PCR, and TCRdb holds only the in-frame ones, with some missing. This sample has 110,000 to 150,000 clones, with approximately 87% found just once. The chain employs TRBV10-3 and TRBJ1-2, with 9 bases aligning to TRBD1. Sequencing was performed on PBMCs. This clonotype was sampled from a man between 18 and 35 years old in good health and CMV-seronegative. CDR3 bases: TGTGCCATCAGTGCCCGGGACAGGGACTTAGGTGGCTACACCTTC. It translates to CAISARDRDLGGYTF.